The 26 T cell receptor beta chains below come from one sample, sequenced in a study of response to subunit inactivated influenza vaccine. TCRdb re-called the RT-PCR reads through MiXCR, storing one row per CDR3 protein. The table includes some 570,000 distinct CDR3 sequences, about 11% detected once. The sample also formed part of further work on T cells expressing NK-cell markers. That publication notes: The authors generated TCR beta cDNA through 5'RACE template switching with UMIs.

The source was PBMCs from blood, collected on the day of vaccination. The receptors here all came from a man aged 50 to 60 who received an inactivated influenza vaccine.

This clonotype was counted a few times. The gene calls are TRBV7-6 and TRBJ1-1; no clear D. The CDR3 covers 12 residues. V was trimmed by 3 bases and J by 8 bases, leaving 10 bases between them. Germline lookup yields CDR1 SGHVS and CDR2 FNYEAQ. CDR3 loop: CASSLGSGEAFF. Written as DNA, the CDR3 is TGTGCCAGCAGCTTGGGCTCTGGGGAAGCTTTCTTT.

V usage is TRBV7-9 and J usage is TRBJ2-5; 8 positions agree with TRBD1. Per the germline V gene, CDR1 is SEHNR and CDR2 is FQNEAQ (reference sequence). V lost 2 bases to trimming and J lost 1 base; unmatched junction nucleotides: 6. This CDR3 comprises 16 residues. The CDR3 sequence: CASSLTTGTGQETQYF. CDR3 coding DNA: TGTGCCAGCAGCTTAACTACCGGGACAGGCCAAGAGACCCAGTACTTC.

There are a few counts of this clonotype. The rearrangement links TRBV11-2 to TRBJ1-4; tentative D call: TRBD1 (5 bases). V was cut by 5 bases and J by 6 bases, with 22 bases left in between. CDR1 SGHAT and CDR2 FQNNGV come from the germline V gene. This CDR3 is 17 amino acids long. The CDR3 bases are TGTGCCAGCAGCCCAATTGACAGCCCGAAGGGTTATGAAAAACTGTTTTTT. Its translation is CASSPIDSPKGYEKLFF.

In this sample, this clonotype turned up a few times. The genes are TRBV12-3 or TRBV12-4 and TRBJ2-5; D unresolved. The CDR3 runs 13 residues. V was cut by 3 bases and J by 2 bases, with 7 bases left in between. CDR3 sequence (DNA): TGTGCCAGCAGTTTTGGGATGCAAGAGACCCAGTACTTC. Protein sequence: CASSFGMQETQYF.

The chain has TRBV7-9 and TRBJ2-3, with D unresolved. Deletions cut 5 bases from V and 10 bases from J, with 16 bases between. The CDR3 has 13 residues. Germline loops: CDR1 SEHNR, CDR2 FQNEAQ (reference sequence). CDR3 loop: CASSRFDLVSQYF. In DNA, the CDR3 is TGTGCCAGCAGCCGGTTCGATCTGGTTTCGCAGTATTTT.

In DNA form, the CDR3 reads TGTGCCAGCAGGGACAGTCACACTGAAGCTTTCTTT. Protein: CASRDSHTEAFF. V usage is TRBV28 and J usage is TRBJ1-1; TRBD1 is a possible D gene (6 bases). Germline CDR1 is MDHEN and CDR2 is SYDVKM. This CDR3 comprises 12 residues. Trimming cost V 6 bases and J 3 bases, with 8 bases left between them.

This clonotype was seen more than once but under ten times. V is TRBV20-1 and J is TRBJ2-7, with 8 nucleotides matching TRBD2. V dropped 3 bases and J dropped 3; count of bases not matched to a gene: 7. The germline gives CDR1 DFQATT, CDR2 SNEGSKA (reference sequence). This CDR3 comprises 14 residues. The CDR3 is CSARDKAGVYEQYF. The DNA for the CDR3 is TGCAGTGCTAGGGATAAAGCGGGAGTCTACGAGCAGTACTTC.

This clonotype was found a few times. The chain combines TRBV12-3 or TRBV12-4 with TRBJ2-3, with TRBD1 matching 9 bases. With V trimmed by 10 bases and J by 2 bases, 7 bases remained unmatched. The CDR3 contains 14 residues. The CDR3 is CATEGQGYTDTQYF. CDR3 DNA sequence: TGTGCCACCGAAGGACAGGGGTACACAGATACGCAGTATTTT.

This chain joins TRBV20-1 and TRBJ1-5, with D hard to call. Trimming pared 5 bases from V and 9 bases from J, leaving 14 bases between. Looked up from germline, CDR1 is DFQATT and CDR2 is SNEGSKA (reference sequence). This CDR3 comprises 12 residues. CDR3 bases: TGCAGTGCTCAGATGACTCTGCCGCCCCAGCATTTT. Its translation: CSAQMTLPPQHF.

The rearrangement joins TRBV6-4 to TRBJ2-2; D is uncertain. This CDR3 is 14 amino acids long. Trimming cost V 6 bases and J 4 bases, with 12 bases left between them. Germline CDR1 MRHNA, CDR2 SNTAGT. In DNA, the CDR3 is TGTGCCAGCAGAGCCGTAAGGGTCACCGGGGAGCTGTTTTTT. Its protein product is CASRAVRVTGELFF.

The rearrangement links TRBV4-2 to TRBJ1-4; unclear D gene. Germline lookup yields CDR1 LGHNA and CDR2 YNFKEQ. There are 21 residues in the CDR3. Trimming stripped 1 base from V and 9 bases from J, with 33 bases between. The DNA of the CDR3 is TGTGCCAGCAGCCAAGCCACTTCGGGCAGCCAAAGATTTCAACTAATGAAAAAACTGTTTTTT. Translation: CASSQATSGSQRFQLMKKLFF.

The rearrangement joins TRBV6-2 or TRBV6-3 to TRBJ2-7, with D maybe TRBD1 (5 bases). In germline, CDR1 is MNHEY, CDR2 SVGEGT. This CDR3 comprises 16 residues. V was pared by 7 bases and J by 5 bases, with 24 bases between. This chain's CDR3 is CASKSAGSREIHEQYF. CDR3 DNA: TGTGCCAGCAAGTCTGCTGGCTCCAGGGAAATCCACGAGCAGTACTTC.

In its sample, this clonotype was seen a few times. The chain has TRBV10-3 and TRBJ2-5; weak D call: TRBD2 (5 bases). The CDR3 has 13 residues. Germline CDR1 ENHRY, CDR2 SYGVKD. Between the trimmed V and J ends, which lost 4 bases and 3 bases, there was a span of 9 bases. CDR3 coding DNA: TGTGCCATCAGTGTCCCCGGGAAAGAGACCCAGTACTTC. Translation gives CAISVPGKETQYF.

This clonotype came up a few times. CDR3 amino acids: CATSDLGFGETQYF. DNA for the CDR3: TGTGCCACCAGTGATTTAGGCTTTGGTGAGACCCAGTACTTC. V usage is TRBV24-1 and J usage is TRBJ2-5, with no clear D. Trimming removed 1 base at V and 5 bases at J, with 10 bases between. Germline V gives CDR1 KGHDR, CDR2 SFDVKD. The CDR3 extends over 14 amino acids.

This clonotype was seen only a few times. This chain uses TRBV7-9 with TRBJ2-1; D uncertain. The CDR3 contains 16 residues. Germline loops: CDR1 SEHNR, CDR2 FQNEAQ (reference sequence). Trimming removed 5 bases from V and 0 bases from J, with 14 bases in between. CDR3 sequence: CASSPQTENSYNEQFF. For the CDR3, the DNA is TGTGCCAGCAGCCCCCAAACAGAGAACTCCTACAATGAGCAGTTCTTC.

The V call is TRBV5-1, the J call TRBJ2-5; tentative D call: TRBD2 (7 bases). Germline V gene lookup returns CDR1 SGHRS and CDR2 YFSETQ. The germline V and J ends were trimmed by 0 bases and 5 bases, with 14 bases remaining between them. The CDR3 spans 15 residues. The CDR3, as DNA: TGCGCCAGCAGCTTGGAACCGGGGGGCGGGGAGACCCAGTACTTC. Its protein product is CASSLEPGGGETQYF.

This clonotype was detected a few times. This sequence joins TRBV28 and TRBJ2-7; TRBD2 matches 9 bases. This CDR3 has 14 amino acids. The V gene's germline CDR1 is MDHEN and CDR2 SYDVKM. Germline trimming cut 6 bases from V and 4 bases from J; bases unmatched to any gene: 7. The CDR3 protein is CASSPSGNLYEQYF. The CDR3 DNA is TGTGCCAGCAGCCCTAGCGGGAATCTATACGAGCAGTACTTC. The whole variable domain, remainder taken from reference TRBV28 and TRBJ2-7, is DVKVTQSSRYLVKRTGEKVFLECVQDMDHENMFWYRQDPGLGLRLIYFSYDVKMKEKGDIPEGYSVSREKKERFSLILESASTNQTSMYLCASSPSGNLYEQYFGPGTRLTVT.

The chain couples TRBV6-2 or TRBV6-3 to TRBJ2-3; TRBD1 might be the D (6 bases). V was clipped by 5 bases and J by 4 bases, with 19 bases between them. This CDR3 has 16 residues. CDR1 is MNHEY and CDR2 is SVGEGT in the germline V gene. The chain's CDR3 is CASSNPPGVGADTQYF. DNA for the CDR3: TGTGCCAGCAGTAACCCCCCAGGGGTTGGGGCAGATACGCAGTATTTT.

This clonotype came up many times. V is TRBV5-1 and J is TRBJ2-1; perhaps TRBD1 as D (6 bases). Germline-derived CDR1 and CDR2 are SGHRS and YFSETQ. Trimming removed 4 bases at V and 1 base at J, with 12 bases between. This CDR3 spans 15 amino acids. CDR3 nucleotides: TGCGCCAGCAGCCGGACAGCCGGATCCTACAATGAGCAGTTCTTC. Translated, it gives CASSRTAGSYNEQFF. The full variable domain, in which reference TRBV5-1 and TRBJ2-1 provide the parts outside the CDR3, is KAGVTQTPRYLIKTRGQQVTLSCSPISGHRSVSWYQQTPGQGLQFLFEYFSETQRNKGNFPGRFSGRQFSNSRSEMNVSTLELGDSALYLCASSRTAGSYNEQFFGPGTRLTVL.

This clonotype was seen many times. This chain uses TRBV28 with TRBJ2-1; D not resolved. The CDR3 length is 14 residues. V was trimmed by 5 bases and J by 0 bases, leaving 8 bases between them. From germline, CDR1 is MDHEN and CDR2 SYDVKM. CDR3 coding DNA: TGTGCCAGCAGTCCTCCCGCCTCCTACAATGAGCAGTTCTTC. Amino acid sequence: CASSPPASYNEQFF.

This clonotype was found a few times. The chain carries TRBV3-1 and TRBJ1-4, with D unresolved. Germline CDR1 LGHDT, CDR2 YNNKEL (reference sequence). The CDR3 has 17 amino acids. V lost 3 bases, J lost 1 base, and 15 bases lay in between. For the CDR3, the DNA is TGTGCCAGCAGCCACGGGGAGGCCTCTTTAACTAATGAAAAACTGTTTTTT. Its protein product is CASSHGEASLTNEKLFF.

The chain carries TRBV7-9 and TRBJ2-7; 7 bases fit TRBD1. From germline, CDR1 is SEHNR and CDR2 FQNEAQ (reference sequence). V was pared by 6 bases and J by 6 bases, with 11 bases of the junction left unmatched. This CDR3 has 14 residues. CDR3 in amino acids: CASRQDRVLSEQYF. The CDR3 nucleotides read TGTGCCAGCAGACAAGACAGGGTGTTGAGCGAGCAGTACTTC.

This clonotype was seen at least ten times. The gene calls are TRBV29-1 and TRBJ2-3, with 12 bases identical to TRBD2. This CDR3 contains 15 residues. J lost 4 bases, V lost 7 bases, and 9 bases had no gene match. The germline V gene has CDR1 SQVTM and CDR2 ANQGSEA. DNA of the CDR3: TGCAGCGGCCTCCTAGCGGGAGGGCCGTCAGATACGCAGTATTTT. Its protein is CSGLLAGGPSDTQYF.

This clonotype was picked up many times. As DNA, the CDR3 is TGTGCCAGCAGCTTCCCGGGAGGCACATACAATGAGCAGTTCTTC. This codes for CASSFPGGTYNEQFF. This chain connects TRBV7-2 to TRBJ2-1; 7 nucleotides match TRBD2. Germline-derived CDR1 and CDR2 are SGHTA and FQGNSA. The junction had 6 bases not matched to a gene; V was cut back by 3 bases and J by 4 bases. The CDR3 runs to 15 residues.

The chain has TRBV28 and TRBJ2-7; D remains ambiguous. The V gene's germline CDR1 is MDHEN and CDR2 SYDVKM. Deletions cut 6 bases from V and 0 bases from J, with 12 bases between. The length of the CDR3 is 14 residues. Here the CDR3 reads CASSPDLSSYEQYF. DNA of the CDR3: TGTGCCAGCAGCCCGGACCTGAGCTCCTACGAGCAGTACTTC.

The chain employs TRBV20-1 and TRBJ2-3; D ambiguous. Looked up from germline, CDR1 is DFQATT and CDR2 is SNEGSKA (reference sequence). The CDR3 sequence is 14 residues long. Trimming shortened V by 6 bases and J by 5 bases, and 18 bases separated the two germline ends. This chain's CDR3 is CSARYNQWIDTQYF. The CDR3, as DNA: TGCAGTGCAAGATATAACCAGTGGATAGATACGCAGTATTTT.